This T cell receptor (beta chain) derives from a study of identifying expanded T cells in peripheral blood. Profiling relied on immunoSEQ multiplex PCR, and the TCRdb table lists in-frame clones only, not all of them. This table has tens of thousands of clones, around 88% appearing once. Healthy donors had no documented immune events, such as infections, while sampled. This CDR3 has 12 residues. V was trimmed by 8 bases and J by 4 bases, leaving 8 bases between them. The V gene's germline CDR1 is SNHLY and CDR2 FYNNEI. The study's findings and limits: Differentially abundant clones: roughly 1.2 between replicates, 15 to 17 at two to three weeks, 18 to 20 at four.

Worth noting for this clone: Its matching antigen is unknown.

The TCR sequence derives from a person between 18 and 75 years old in good health. J is TRBJ2-2 and V is TRBV2; D is ambiguous. What was sequenced was blood. CDR3 region: CASEKGTGELFF. The CDR3, as DNA: TGTGCCAGCGAGAAAGGCACCGGGGAGCTGTTTTTT. Complete variable domain (other parts from reference TRBV2 and TRBJ2-2): EPEVTQTPSHQVTQMGQEVILRCVPISNHLYFYWYRQILGQKVEFLVSFYNNEISEKSEIFDDQFSVERPDGSNFTLKIRSTKLEDSAMYFCASEKGTGELFFGEGSRLTVL.